One sample yielded the 3 T cell receptor beta chains listed below, sequenced in a study of regulatory T cells in long-lasting Graves disease (TCRdb year 2021). Preparation of the library involved multiplex PCR. TCRdb shows the sequencer as Illumina HiSeq 4000. TCR beta libraries were built with iRepertoire HTBI primers and Arm-PCR amplification of CDR3 regions. Using fastp trimming at Q25 and MiXCR clonotype assembly, TCRdb reanalyzed the public sequencing data and kept in-frame beta chains. CDR3 protein duplicates are merged, each entry listing the most common genes and DNA. This sample gives 600,000 to 650,000 distinct CDR3 sequences in total; under 20% of them show up just once. The ten largest account for more than 15% of the sample. The sample's time point, from its label and the paper: newly diagnosed GD, antithyroid drugs for less than 3 months. RNA was extracted from PBMCs in TRIzol for both TCR sequencing and RNA sequencing.

The same sample was also studied in work on T cells in Graves' hyperthyroidism and ophthalmopathy.

Sequencing was performed on peripheral blood mononuclear cells (PBMCs), taken at new diagnosis, from a patient treated with antithyroid drugs. These receptors came from a woman aged 25 to 39 with Graves disease. Donor details come from another sample of the same person, matched by shared clones.

This chain links TRBV30 with TRBJ2-1, with D unclear. V was trimmed by 0 bases and J by 10 bases, leaving 4 bases between them. The CDR3 covers 10 residues. CDR1 and CDR2 from the germline V gene are GTSNPN and SVGIG (reference sequence). The CDR3 here is CAWSVGEQFF. In nucleotides, the CDR3 is TGTGCCTGGAGTGTGGGGGAGCAGTTCTTC.

This clonotype was seen ten or more times. V is TRBV20-1 and J is TRBJ2-1, with 7 bases identical to TRBD2. The J segment lost 0 bases and the V segment lost 7 bases, leaving 3 bases of the junction unmatched. This CDR3 has 13 residues. Germline V CDR1 and CDR2: DFQATT, SNEGSKA (reference sequence). DNA for the CDR3: TGCAGTGAGGGCGGGAGCTCCTACAATGAGCAGTTCTTC. Translating gives CSEGGSSYNEQFF.

The J gene is TRBJ2-3, the V gene TRBV30; the D gene is possibly TRBD2 (5 bases). The V gene lost 0 bases and the J gene lost 1 base, with 14 bases spanning the gap. Germline CDR1 is GTSNPN and CDR2 is SVGIG (reference sequence). The CDR3 runs 16 residues. The DNA for the CDR3 is TGTGCCTGGAGTGTACCCGTCAGGCGGGGCACAGATACGCAGTATTTT. It encodes CAWSVPVRRGTDTQYF.